In this sample, the clone carrying this T cell receptor beta chain turned up many times. Antigen specificity is unknown. This specimen belongs to a study of T cells after yellow fever vaccination. Study-wide results and limits: On re-exposure, the response was weaker but peaked faster, at day 5 versus 15. Researchers noted that a small share of clonotypes showed up in both CD4 and CD8 compartments.

J was trimmed by 5 bases and V by 5 bases; bases with no gene match: 8. Germline CDR1 and CDR2: SEHNR and FQNEAQ (reference sequence). The CDR3 has 14 residues. They built TCR cDNA with 5'RACE template switching, a step that put in a universal primer site and UMIs. TCRdb independently ran MiXCR on the 5' RACE reads; one entry per CDR3 protein. The sample comprises some 420,000 distinct CDR3 sequences, approximately 19% of which are singletons, and about 18% rests with the top ten. This chain connects TRBV7-9 to TRBJ1-1; 7 bases are a match to TRBD1. Sequencing was performed on PBMCs, taken before the yellow fever booster vaccination. This TCR was recovered from a man aged 18 to 35 who received the YFV17D yellow fever vaccine. The CDR3 DNA reads as TGTGCCAGCAGCCCGACAGGGAGGGAAACTGAAGCTTTCTTT. This gives the protein CASSPTGRETEAFF.